The 21 T cell receptor beta chains listed next were all sequenced from one sample in a study of cytomegalovirus exposure and HLA in healthy donors. The PCR used 60 Vbeta and 13 Jbeta primers. Generated by immunoSEQ multiplex PCR, the TCRdb table keeps only in-frame clones and is missing some. The sample shows approximately 140,000 clones, about 81% of them seen only once. Sequencing input: PBMCs. The source of these receptors is a woman aged 35 to 49 in good health and CMV-seropositive.

This clone appeared a single time. The rearrangement uses TRBV9 and TRBJ1-1; D not resolved. V shed 0 bases and J shed 4 bases, with 10 bases lying between them. The CDR3 is 14 amino acids. Germline-derived CDR1 and CDR2 are SGDLS and YYNGEE. The CDR3 reads CASSVDSRGTEAFF. CDR3 coding DNA: TGTGCCAGCAGCGTAGATAGTCGAGGCACTGAAGCTTTCTTT.

The chain recombines TRBV27 with TRBJ2-7; 9 bases map to TRBD1. Germline CDR1 is MNHEY and CDR2 is SMNVEV (reference sequence). This CDR3 has 14 amino acids. After removal of 3 bases from V and 5 bases from J, the junction contained 5 bases not matched to a gene. The CDR3 sequence: CASSLTGGWNEQYF. CDR3 DNA: TGTGCCAGCAGTTTGACAGGGGGATGGAACGAGCAGTACTTC.

This clone was seen once. The rearrangement uses TRBV28 and TRBJ2-5; TRBD1 matches 12 bases. The CDR3 is 15 residues long. The V gene end was trimmed by 4 bases and the J gene end by 5 bases; junction bases not matched to a gene: 5. Germline values: CDR1 MDHEN, CDR2 SYDVKM. For the CDR3, the DNA is TGTGCCAGCAGTTCCGGGGACAGGGGGCAGGAGACCCAGTACTTC. This sequence encodes CASSSGDRGQETQYF.

The V call is TRBV7-2, the J call TRBJ1-5; D is ambiguous. Germline V gene sequence: CDR1 SGHTA, CDR2 FQGNSA. CDR3 length equals 12 residues. Trimming stripped 3 bases from V and 5 bases from J, with 5 bases between. DNA of the CDR3: TGTGCCAGCAGCTTCCCGGATCAGCCCCAGCATTTT. It is translated as CASSFPDQPQHF.

In DNA form, the CDR3 reads TGCGCCAGCAGCCAAGACAGGAACTCCCCAGTGCAGTTCTTC. Amino acids: CASSQDRNSPVQFF. The chain links TRBV4-3 to TRBJ2-1; no firm D call. CDR1 is LGHNA and CDR2 is YSLEER in the germline V gene. This CDR3 spans 14 amino acids. V lost 0 bases, J lost 12 bases, and 15 bases lay in between.

The chain links TRBV27 to TRBJ1-2, with a possible D match to TRBD1 (5 bases). Germline V gene lookup returns CDR1 MNHEY and CDR2 SMNVEV (reference sequence). The CDR3 is 14 amino acids. The V and J ends lost 6 bases and 4 bases respectively, with 15 bases between them. Here the CDR3 DNA reads TGTGCCAGCAGCACCCTAGACAGAAGCTATGGCTACACCTTC. It translates to CASSTLDRSYGYTF.

This clone was picked up a small number of times. This rearrangement joins TRBV27 to TRBJ2-7; TRBD1 might be the D (6 bases). Germline V gene data show CDR1 as MNHEY and CDR2 as SMNVEV (reference sequence). Trimming left V 7 bases short and J 1 base short, with 11 bases between. The length of the CDR3 is 13 residues. CDR3: CASKGVGSYEQYF. For the CDR3, the DNA is TGTGCCAGCAAGGGGGTGGGTTCCTACGAGCAGTACTTC.

In regard to this clone: Sequence at one end of the junction differs from germline and may be a read error. The chain joins TRBV27 to TRBJ2-7, with 7 nucleotides matching TRBD1. In germline, CDR1 is MNHEY, CDR2 SMNVEV (reference sequence). The CDR3 sequence is 13 residues long. This chain's CDR3 is CTSSIGTAYEQYF. The CDR3 bases are TGTACCAGCAGTATCGGGACAGCCTACGAGCAGTACTTC.

The chain carries TRBV5-1 and TRBJ2-5; D is possibly TRBD1 (5 bases). Germline-derived CDR1 and CDR2 are SGHRS and YFSETQ. Trimming pared 5 bases from V and 2 bases from J, leaving 13 bases between. The CDR3 sequence is 14 residues long. The CDR3 sequence: CASRYGRTQETQYF. For the CDR3, the DNA is TGCGCCAGCAGGTATGGACGGACACAAGAGACCCAGTACTTC.

This clone occurred once. V is TRBV30 and J is TRBJ2-3; 8 nucleotides line up with TRBD2. Trimming took 0 bases from V and 1 from J; bases not matched to a gene: 0. The CDR3 consists of 14 residues. Germline values: CDR1 GTSNPN, CDR2 SVGIG (reference sequence). The chain's CDR3 is CAWSVAGGTDTQYF. DNA for the CDR3: TGTGCCTGGAGTGTAGCGGGGGGCACAGATACGCAGTATTTT.

This chain connects TRBV13 to TRBJ2-2, with 9 bases that match TRBD2. V gave up 5 bases and J gave up 4 bases; unmatched junction bases: 8. The CDR3 sequence is 16 residues long. CDR1 PRHDT and CDR2 FYEKMQ come from the germline V gene (reference sequence). The CDR3 DNA reads as TGTGCCAGCAGCCTTAGCGGGAGTACGGCCACCGGGGAGCTGTTTTTT. Its protein product is CASSLSGSTATGELFF.

This clone appeared once. The chain uses TRBV10-1 and TRBJ1-1; D ambiguous. The V end lost 3 bases, the J end lost 1 base, and 15 bases lay between the germline ends. Germline V gene sequence: CDR1 WNHNN, CDR2 SYGVQD (reference sequence). The CDR3 is made up of 16 amino acids. CDR3 in amino acids: CASSDHKRRGNTEAFF. The CDR3 DNA reads as TGCGCCAGCAGTGACCACAAACGGCGGGGGAACACTGAAGCTTTCTTT.

The rearrangement uses TRBV30 and TRBJ2-7; D gene unclear. V shed 1 base and J shed 2 bases, with 6 bases lying between them. This CDR3 has 12 residues. Germline loops: CDR1 GTSNPN, CDR2 SVGIG (reference sequence). CDR3 nucleotides: TGTGCCTGGAGTGAACAGCCCTACGAGCAGTACTTC. As protein: CAWSEQPYEQYF.

The genes are TRBV9 and TRBJ1-5; tentatively, D is TRBD1 (6 bases). V was trimmed by 6 bases and J by 3 bases, leaving 22 bases between them. This CDR3 is built from 17 residues. CDR1 and CDR2 (germline): SGDLS, YYNGEE. The CDR3 DNA reads as TGTGCCAGCACCCTCGTGGGGGGGCAGCCCTACAATCAGCCCCAGCATTTT. It is translated as CASTLVGGQPYNQPQHF.

This chain uses TRBV9 with TRBJ2-7, with D perhaps matching TRBD1 (6 bases). Trimming removed 0 bases from V and 6 bases from J, with 10 bases in between. The CDR3 runs to 13 residues. Germline assignment: CDR1 SGDLS and CDR2 YYNGEE. The CDR3 sequence is CASSVVSGAEQYF. Here the CDR3 DNA reads TGTGCCAGCAGCGTAGTGTCAGGGGCCGAGCAGTACTTC.

The chain has TRBV6-5 and TRBJ2-7; D is perhaps TRBD1 (6 bases). V was shortened by 5 bases and J by 2 bases, with 13 bases between the two germline ends. The CDR3 covers 14 residues. In germline, CDR1 is MNHEY, CDR2 SVGAGI. Here the CDR3 DNA reads TGTGCCAGCAGTACTCTTTGGGGGCCCTACGAGCAGTACTTC. Translated, it gives CASSTLWGPYEQYF.

The J gene is TRBJ2-1, the V gene TRBV5-1, with no clear D. The germline CDR1 and CDR2 sequences are SGHRS and YFSETQ. Deletions cut 0 bases from V and 6 bases from J, with 13 bases between. The CDR3 covers 15 residues. CDR3 DNA: TGCGCCAGCAGCTTGGGTAGCTCTGCTCCCAATGAGCAGTTCTTC. Protein sequence: CASSLGSSAPNEQFF.

This chain joins TRBV11-2 and TRBJ2-2; D is uncertain. In germline, CDR1 is SGHAT, CDR2 FQNNGV. This CDR3 comprises 13 residues. V lost 0 bases, J lost 6 bases, and 5 bases lay in between. CDR3 coding DNA: TGTGCCAGCAGCTTAGACCTCTCCGGGGAGCTGTTTTTT. This codes for CASSLDLSGELFF.

The chain is built from TRBV6-1 and TRBJ2-7; 8 nucleotides align to TRBD2. The CDR3 totals 16 residues. CDR1 and CDR2 from the germline V gene are MNHNS and SASEGT. Trimming cost V 3 bases and J 3 bases; bases outside gene matches: 10. The CDR3 region has the DNA TGTGCCAGCAGTGACCATGCGGGAGGAACCCACTACGAGCAGTACTTC. It encodes CASSDHAGGTHYEQYF.

The J gene is TRBJ2-7, the V gene TRBV27, with D tentatively TRBD2 (5 bases). The V gene lost 2 bases and the J gene lost 5 bases, with 19 bases spanning the gap. Germline CDR1 reads MNHEY; CDR2 reads SMNVEV (reference sequence). This CDR3 contains 16 residues. As DNA, the CDR3 is TGTGCCAGCAGTTTAAACTACGGGGATAAAAGGAACGAGCAGTACTTC. Amino acid sequence: CASSLNYGDKRNEQYF.

The V and J genes are TRBV5-1 and TRBJ2-7, with 10 positions matching TRBD2. Trimming at V came to 4 bases and at J to 0 bases, leaving 7 bases not matched to a gene. Germline loops: CDR1 SGHRS, CDR2 YFSETQ. This CDR3 has 16 amino acids. The CDR3 loop reads CASSLPPSGSSYEQYF. The CDR3 nucleotides are TGCGCCAGCAGCCTGCCGCCTAGCGGGAGCTCCTACGAGCAGTACTTC.